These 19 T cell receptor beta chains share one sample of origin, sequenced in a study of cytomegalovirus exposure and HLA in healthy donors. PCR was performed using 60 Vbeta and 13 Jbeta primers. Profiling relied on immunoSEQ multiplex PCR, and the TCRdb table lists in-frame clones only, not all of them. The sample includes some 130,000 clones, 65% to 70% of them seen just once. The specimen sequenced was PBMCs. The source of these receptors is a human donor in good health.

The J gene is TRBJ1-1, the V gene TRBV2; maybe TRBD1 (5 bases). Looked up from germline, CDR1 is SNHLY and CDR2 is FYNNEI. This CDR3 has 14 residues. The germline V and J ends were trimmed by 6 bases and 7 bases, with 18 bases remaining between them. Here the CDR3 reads CASRGEAGPGEAFF. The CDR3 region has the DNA TGTGCCAGCAGGGGGGAGGCAGGGCCGGGTGAAGCTTTCTTT.

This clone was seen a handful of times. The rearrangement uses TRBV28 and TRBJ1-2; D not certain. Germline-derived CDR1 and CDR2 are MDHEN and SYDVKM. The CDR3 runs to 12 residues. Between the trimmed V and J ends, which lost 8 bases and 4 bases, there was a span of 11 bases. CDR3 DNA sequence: TGTGCCAGCGGCGAACAGACCTATGGCTACACCTTC. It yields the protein CASGEQTYGYTF.

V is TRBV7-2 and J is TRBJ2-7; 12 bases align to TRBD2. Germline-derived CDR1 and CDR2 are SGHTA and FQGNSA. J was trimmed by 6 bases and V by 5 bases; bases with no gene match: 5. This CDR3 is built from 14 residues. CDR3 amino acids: CASSATSGRSEQYF. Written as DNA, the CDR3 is TGTGCCAGCAGCGCGACTAGCGGGAGATCCGAGCAGTACTTC.

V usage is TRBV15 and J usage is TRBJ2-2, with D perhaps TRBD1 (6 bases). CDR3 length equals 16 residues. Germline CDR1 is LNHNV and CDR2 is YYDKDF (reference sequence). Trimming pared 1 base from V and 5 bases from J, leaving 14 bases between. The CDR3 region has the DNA TGTGCCACCAGCAGAGGGGTAACAGGGATAACCGGGGAGCTGTTTTTT. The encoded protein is CATSRGVTGITGELFF.

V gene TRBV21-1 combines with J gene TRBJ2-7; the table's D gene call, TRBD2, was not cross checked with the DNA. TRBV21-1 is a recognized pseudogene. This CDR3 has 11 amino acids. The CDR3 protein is CASCTGYEQYF. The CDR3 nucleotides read TGTGCCAGCTGCACCGGGTACGAGCAGTACTTC.

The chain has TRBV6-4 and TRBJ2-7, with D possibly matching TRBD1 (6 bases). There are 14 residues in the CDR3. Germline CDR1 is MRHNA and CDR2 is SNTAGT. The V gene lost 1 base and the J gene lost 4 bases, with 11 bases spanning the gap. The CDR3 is CASSDYRVGYEQYF. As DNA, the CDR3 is TGTGCCAGCAGTGACTACAGGGTGGGGTACGAGCAGTACTTC.

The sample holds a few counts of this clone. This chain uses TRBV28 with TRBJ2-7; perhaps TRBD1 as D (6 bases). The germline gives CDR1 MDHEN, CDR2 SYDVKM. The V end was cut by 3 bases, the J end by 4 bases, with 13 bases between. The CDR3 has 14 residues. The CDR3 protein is CASSFSTGVYEQYF. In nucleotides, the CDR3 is TGTGCCAGCAGTTTTTCGACAGGAGTTTACGAGCAGTACTTC.

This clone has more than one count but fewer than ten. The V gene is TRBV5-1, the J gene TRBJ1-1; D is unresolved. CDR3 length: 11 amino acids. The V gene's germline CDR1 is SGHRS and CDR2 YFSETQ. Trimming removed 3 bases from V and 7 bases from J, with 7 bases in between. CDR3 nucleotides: TGCGCCAGCAGCTCAGAGGTTGAAGCTTTCTTT. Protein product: CASSSEVEAFF.

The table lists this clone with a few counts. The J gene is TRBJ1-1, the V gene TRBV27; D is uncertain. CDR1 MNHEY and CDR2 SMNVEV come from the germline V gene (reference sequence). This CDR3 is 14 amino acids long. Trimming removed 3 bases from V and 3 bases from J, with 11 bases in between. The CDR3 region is CASSLNRGHTEAFF. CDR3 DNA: TGTGCCAGCAGTTTGAACAGAGGGCACACTGAAGCTTTCTTT.

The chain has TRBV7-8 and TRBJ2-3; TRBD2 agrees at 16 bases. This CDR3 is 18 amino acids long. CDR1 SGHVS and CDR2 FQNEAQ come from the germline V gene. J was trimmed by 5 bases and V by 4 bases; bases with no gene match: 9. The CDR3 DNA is TGTGCCAGCAGCTGGGGACTAGCGGGAGGGCCTGGTGGAGATACGCAGTATTTT. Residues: CASSWGLAGGPGGDTQYF.

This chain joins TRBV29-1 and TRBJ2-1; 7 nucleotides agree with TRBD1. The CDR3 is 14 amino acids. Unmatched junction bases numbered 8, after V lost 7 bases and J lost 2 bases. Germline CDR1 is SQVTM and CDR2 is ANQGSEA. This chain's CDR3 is CSARGGLAYNEQFF. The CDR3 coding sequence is TGCAGCGCACGAGGGGGCCTCGCCTACAATGAGCAGTTCTTC.

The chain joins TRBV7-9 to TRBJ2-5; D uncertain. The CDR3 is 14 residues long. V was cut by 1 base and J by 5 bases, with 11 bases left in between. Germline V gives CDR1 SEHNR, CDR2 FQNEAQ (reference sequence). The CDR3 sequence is CASSLGSVRETQYF. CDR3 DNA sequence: TGTGCCAGCAGCTTAGGGTCCGTCCGGGAGACCCAGTACTTC.

CDR3 DNA: TGTGCCAGCAGCTTTTCGGGGATGGGCACTGAAGCTTTCTTT. Amino acid sequence: CASSFSGMGTEAFF. The chain combines TRBV7-9 with TRBJ1-1; no definite D call. The germline V gene encodes CDR1 SEHNR and CDR2 FQNEAQ (reference sequence). The CDR3 extends over 14 amino acids. The V end was cut by 3 bases, the J end by 4 bases, with 12 bases between.

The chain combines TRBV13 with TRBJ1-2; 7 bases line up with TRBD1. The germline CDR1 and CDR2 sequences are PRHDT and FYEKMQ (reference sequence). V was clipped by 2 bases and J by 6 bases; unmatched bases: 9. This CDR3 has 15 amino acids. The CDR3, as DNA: TGTGCCAGCAGCTTATTTCCGACAGGGAACAATGGCTACACCTTC. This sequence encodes CASSLFPTGNNGYTF.

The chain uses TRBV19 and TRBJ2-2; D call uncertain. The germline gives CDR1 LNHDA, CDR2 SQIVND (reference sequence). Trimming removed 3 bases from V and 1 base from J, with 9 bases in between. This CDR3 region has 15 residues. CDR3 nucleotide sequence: TGTGCCAGTAGTATGGCCCAGATGAACACCGGGGAGCTGTTTTTT. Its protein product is CASSMAQMNTGELFF. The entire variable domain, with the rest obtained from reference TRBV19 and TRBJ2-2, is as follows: DGGITQSPKYLFRKEGQNVTLSCEQNLNHDAMYWYRQDPGQGLRLIYYSQIVNDFQKGDIAEGYSVSREKKESFPLTVTSAQKNPTAFYLCASSMAQMNTGELFFGEGSRLTVL.

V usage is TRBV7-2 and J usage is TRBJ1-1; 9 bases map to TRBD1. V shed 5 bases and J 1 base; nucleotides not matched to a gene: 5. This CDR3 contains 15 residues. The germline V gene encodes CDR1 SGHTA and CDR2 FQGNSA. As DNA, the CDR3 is TGTGCCAGCAGCCTTGGACAGGGGACGAACACTGAAGCTTTCTTT. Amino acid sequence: CASSLGQGTNTEAFF.

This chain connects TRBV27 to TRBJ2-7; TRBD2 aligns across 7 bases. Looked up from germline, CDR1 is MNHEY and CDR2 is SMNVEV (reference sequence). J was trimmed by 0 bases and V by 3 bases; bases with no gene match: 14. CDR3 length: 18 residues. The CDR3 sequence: CASSLAGALTVGSYEQYF. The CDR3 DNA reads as TGTGCCAGCAGTTTGGCGGGAGCTCTAACTGTTGGCTCCTACGAGCAGTACTTC.

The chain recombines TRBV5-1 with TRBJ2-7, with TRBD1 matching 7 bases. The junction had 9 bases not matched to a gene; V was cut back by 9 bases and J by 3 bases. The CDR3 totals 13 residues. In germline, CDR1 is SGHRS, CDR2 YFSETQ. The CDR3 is CATSTGADYEQYF. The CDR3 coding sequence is TGCGCCACCTCTACAGGGGCGGACTACGAGCAGTACTTC.

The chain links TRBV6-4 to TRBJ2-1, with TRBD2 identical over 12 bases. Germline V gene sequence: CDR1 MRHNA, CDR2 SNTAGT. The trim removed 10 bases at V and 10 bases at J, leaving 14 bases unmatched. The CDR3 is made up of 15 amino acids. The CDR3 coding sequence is TGTGCCATGCTCTCCGGCGCTAGCGGGAGGGGGGAGCAGTTCTTC. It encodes CAMLSGASGRGEQFF.